This TCR beta chain was sequenced in a study of T cell responses to AZD1222 COVID-19 vaccine. The repertoire was sequenced with immunoSEQ multiplex PCR; TCRdb's copy has only in-frame clones and lacks some. The table shows 130,000 to 150,000 clones, with around 91% occurring only once. This clone was found a few times. What it binds is not known. The CDR3 runs to 16 residues. Germline V lookup: CDR1 SGHVS, CDR2 FQNEAQ. V lost 4 bases to trimming and J lost 5 bases, with 20 bases between them. General study results and limits: Repertoire collection took place solely once the T cell response had peaked. Compared with day 0, the breadth and depth of the Spike-specific TCR repertoire rose significantly after two doses of AZD1222. At baseline, seropositivity was found in only a handful of AZD1222 recipients. Unmutated regions of variants are reportedly targeted by nearly half of spike-specific TCRs.

The chain joins TRBV7-8 to TRBJ1-2; D unclear. The input for sequencing was peripheral blood, taken on day 0 of AZD1222 vaccination. The sequence derives from an adult in good health. Here the CDR3 DNA reads TGTGCCAGCAGCTCCTACTCCCGGACCCAGGAATATGGCTACACCTTC. Encoded protein: CASSSYSRTQEYGYTF.